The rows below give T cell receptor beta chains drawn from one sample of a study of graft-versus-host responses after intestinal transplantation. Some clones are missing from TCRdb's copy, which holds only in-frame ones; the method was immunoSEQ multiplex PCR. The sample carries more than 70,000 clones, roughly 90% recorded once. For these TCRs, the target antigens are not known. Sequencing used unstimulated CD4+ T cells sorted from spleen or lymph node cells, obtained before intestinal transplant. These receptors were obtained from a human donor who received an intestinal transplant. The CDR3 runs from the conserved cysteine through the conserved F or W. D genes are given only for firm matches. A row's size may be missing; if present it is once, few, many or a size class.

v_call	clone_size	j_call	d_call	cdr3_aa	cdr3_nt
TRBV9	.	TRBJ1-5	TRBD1	CASSVDRGNQPQHF	TGTGCCAGCAGCGTGGACAGGGGAAATCAGCCCCAGCATTTT
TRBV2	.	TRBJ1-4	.	CASSRPEGANEKLFF	TGTGCCAGCAGTCGACCAGAGGGGGCTAATGAAAAACTGTTTTTT
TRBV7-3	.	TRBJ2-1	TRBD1	CASSPGTGTYNEQFF	TGTGCCAGCAGCCCCGGGACAGGAACCTACAATGAGCAGTTCTTC
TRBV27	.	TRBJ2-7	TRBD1	CASRVRDSPYEQYF	TGTGCCAGCAGAGTCCGGGACAGCCCTTACGAGCAGTACTTC
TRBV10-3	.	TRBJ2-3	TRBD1	CAIRDRASSGTDTQYF	TGTGCCATCAGGGACAGGGCTAGTTCCGGCACAGATACGCAGTATTTT
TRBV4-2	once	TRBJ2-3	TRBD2	CASSQDVVAGASTDTQYF	TGTGCCAGCAGCCAAGATGTGGTAGCGGGTGCTAGCACAGATACGCAGTATTTT
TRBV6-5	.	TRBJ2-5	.	CASRRTRQETQYF	TGTGCCAGCAGACGGACTCGACAAGAGACCCAGTACTTC
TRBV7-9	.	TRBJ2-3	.	CASSLIRGANTDTQYF	TGTGCCAGCAGCTTAATCCGGGGGGCCAACACAGATACGCAGTATTTT
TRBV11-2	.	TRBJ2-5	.	CASSLETAEETQYF	TGTGCCAGCAGCTTAGAAACAGCCGAAGAGACCCAGTACTTC
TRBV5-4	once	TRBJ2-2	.	CASSQKQGPFNTGELFF	TGTGCCAGCAGCCAAAAGCAGGGGCCCTTTAACACCGGGGAGCTGTTTTTT
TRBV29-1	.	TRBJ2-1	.	CPLGPESYNEQFF	TGCCCTCTAGGTCCAGAGTCCTACAATGAGCAGTTCTTC
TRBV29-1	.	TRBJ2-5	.	CSVGHPQETQYF	TGCAGCGTTGGACACCCCCAAGAGACCCAGTACTTC
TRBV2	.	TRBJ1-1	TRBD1	CASSEMDRGGNTEAFF	TGTGCCAGCAGTGAAATGGACAGGGGAGGGAACACTGAAGCTTTCTTT
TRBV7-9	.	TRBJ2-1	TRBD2	CASSLGLAGGNEQFF	TGTGCCAGCAGCTTAGGATTAGCGGGGGGAAATGAGCAGTTCTTC
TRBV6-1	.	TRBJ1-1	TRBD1	CASSSGTGAPEAFF	TGTGCCAGCAGTAGCGGGACAGGGGCACCTGAAGCTTTCTTT
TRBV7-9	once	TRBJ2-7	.	CASSLSSGTAHEQYF	TGTGCCAGCAGCTTAAGCTCCGGGACTGCCCACGAGCAGTACTTC
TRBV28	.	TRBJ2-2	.	CASSPGADSTGELFF	TGTGCCAGCAGTCCTGGGGCGGATTCCACCGGGGAGCTGTTTTTT
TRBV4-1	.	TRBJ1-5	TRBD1	CASSQDIETGDRDQPQHF	TGCGCCAGCAGCCAAGATATAGAGACAGGGGACCGCGATCAGCCCCAGCATTTT
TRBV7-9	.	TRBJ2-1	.	CASSPGPDHNEQFF	TGTGCCAGCAGCCCAGGGCCCGACCACAATGAGCAGTTCTTC
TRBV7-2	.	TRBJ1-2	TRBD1	CASSLTHRDRDGYTF	TGTGCCAGCAGCTTAACCCACCGGGACAGGGATGGCTACACCTTC
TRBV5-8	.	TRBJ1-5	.	CASRGGPGAGVVQPQHF	TGTGCCAGCAGGGGAGGGCCGGGGGCAGGGGTTGTCCAGCCCCAGCATTTT
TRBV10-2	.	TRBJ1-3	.	CASSGRSGNTIYF	TGCGCCAGCAGTGGTCGCTCTGGAAACACCATATATTTT
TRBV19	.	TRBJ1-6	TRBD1	CASSFGTGVTPLHF	TGTGCCAGTAGTTTCGGGACAGGGGTTACTCCCCTCCACTTT
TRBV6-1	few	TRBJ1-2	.	CASHSYGYTF	TGTGCCAGCCACAGTTATGGCTACACCTTC
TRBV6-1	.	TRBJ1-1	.	CASSWWQFTEAFF	TGTGCCAGCAGTTGGTGGCAGTTCACTGAAGCTTTCTTT
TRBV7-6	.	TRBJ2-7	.	CASSLEAAPYEQYF	TGTGCCAGCAGCTTAGAAGCCGCCCCCTACGAGCAGTACTTC
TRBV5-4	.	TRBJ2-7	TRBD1	CASSPTQGAYEQYF	TGTGCCAGCAGCCCGACCCAGGGGGCCTACGAGCAGTACTTC
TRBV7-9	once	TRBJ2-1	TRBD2	CASSGLAGGSYNEQFF	TGTGCCAGCAGCGGACTCGCGGGGGGCTCCTACAATGAGCAGTTCTTC